Below are 25 T cell receptor beta chains sequenced from a single sample in a study of blood T cell repertoires in COVID-19. TCRdb's copy holds only in-frame clones and misses some; the assay was immunoSEQ multiplex PCR. The table includes some 250,000 clones, 86% detected once. Sequencing was performed on peripheral blood. These receptors were obtained from a man at least 80 years old with acute or convalescent COVID-19.

This clone was recorded once. V and J are TRBV28 and TRBJ1-1; a weak D match, TRBD1 (6 bases). This CDR3 is 11 amino acids long. Trimming removed 5 bases at V and 7 bases at J, with 8 bases between. Germline lookup yields CDR1 MDHEN and CDR2 SYDVKM. This chain's CDR3 is CASSRTVEAFF. CDR3 coding DNA: TGTGCCAGCAGTAGGACAGTTGAAGCTTTCTTT.

The rearrangement joins TRBV5-1 to TRBJ2-2; D uncertain. The length of the CDR3 is 14 residues. The V end lost 0 bases, the J end lost 3 bases, and 6 bases lay between the germline ends. Germline V CDR1 and CDR2: SGHRS, YFSETQ. Written as DNA, the CDR3 is TGCGCCAGCAGCTTGGTAGAACACACCGGGGAGCTGTTTTTT. Translated, it gives CASSLVEHTGELFF.

The J gene is TRBJ2-7, the V gene TRBV10-3; 11 nucleotides match TRBD1. Germline assignment: CDR1 ENHRY and CDR2 SYGVKD. V shed 3 bases and J 3 bases; nucleotides not matched to a gene: 7. The CDR3 is 16 amino acids. The CDR3 DNA reads TGTGCCATCAGTGACTCCGCGGGACAGGGGGACTACGAGCAGTACTTC. Amino acids: CAISDSAGQGDYEQYF.

The table lists this clone with a count of one. Other DNA sequences of this sample code for an identical CDR3. This rearrangement joins TRBV18 to TRBJ2-7; maybe TRBD1 (7 bases). Between the trimmed V and J ends, which lost 3 bases and 4 bases, there was a span of 10 bases. The CDR3 covers 13 residues. Germline values: CDR1 KGHSH, CDR2 LQKENI. CDR3 bases: TGTGCCAGCTCACCGTCAGGGGGGTACGAGCAGTACTTC. Its translation is CASSPSGGYEQYF. The whole variable domain, remainder taken from reference TRBV18 and TRBJ2-7, is NAGVMQNPRHLVRRRGQEARLRCSPMKGHSHVYWYRQLPEEGLKFMVYLQKENIIDESGMPKERFSAEFPKEGPSILRIQQVVRGDSAAYFCASSPSGGYEQYFGPGTRLTVT.

This clone was detected a few times. V usage is TRBV27 and J usage is TRBJ1-6; D is perhaps TRBD1 (6 bases). Germline V lookup: CDR1 MNHEY, CDR2 SMNVEV (reference sequence). V gave up 5 bases and J gave up 7 bases, with 9 bases separating them. CDR3 length equals 13 residues. CDR3 DNA: TGTGCCAGCAGTCGGGACAACAATTCACCCCTCCACTTT. Translation gives CASSRDNNSPLHF.

This clone was counted only a few times. The rearrangement uses TRBV5-1 and TRBJ2-2; 12 bases agree with TRBD2. This CDR3 is built from 15 residues. Trimming at V came to 8 bases and at J to 5 bases, leaving 7 bases not matched to a gene. The germline gives CDR1 SGHRS, CDR2 YFSETQ. The CDR3: CASSGLAGSTGELFF. CDR3 in DNA: TGCGCCAGTTCCGGACTAGCGGGAAGTACCGGGGAGCTGTTTTTT.

The chain recombines TRBV6-1 with TRBJ2-1; D not certain. Trimming removed 5 bases at V and 8 bases at J, with 16 bases between. The CDR3 has 14 residues. The germline CDR1 and CDR2 sequences are MNHNS and SASEGT. The CDR3 bases are TGTGCCAGCAGTTCCGACTTAGTTGGATATGAGCAGTTCTTC. Protein: CASSSDLVGYEQFF.

This chain joins TRBV18 and TRBJ1-3, with D tentatively TRBD1 (5 bases). Trimming left V 3 bases short and J 2 bases short, with 8 bases between. CDR1 KGHSH and CDR2 LQKENI come from the germline V gene. This CDR3 region has 14 residues. The chain's CDR3 is CASSPQGPGNTIYF. CDR3 nucleotide sequence: TGTGCCAGCTCACCCCAGGGCCCTGGAAACACCATATATTTT.

This chain joins TRBV3-1 (or the pseudogene TRBV3-2) and TRBJ2-2; 9 nucleotides line up with TRBD2. V dropped 6 bases and J dropped 4; count of bases not matched to a gene: 6. Germline V gene data show CDR1 as LGHDT and CDR2 as YNNKEL (reference sequence). The CDR3 consists of 15 residues. The CDR3 protein is CASRPGTSSTGELFF. In nucleotides, the CDR3 is TGTGCCAGCAGGCCCGGGACTAGCAGCACCGGGGAGCTGTTTTTT.

The chain employs TRBV7-2 and TRBJ1-1; D not certain. Trimming took off 5 bases at V and 3 bases at J, with 13 bases between the two ends. The CDR3 is 14 amino acids. Germline loops: CDR1 SGHTA, CDR2 FQGNSA. CDR3 protein: CASSLSVLDTEAFF. The CDR3 DNA sequence: TGTGCCAGCAGCCTCTCGGTTTTGGACACTGAAGCTTTCTTT. The variable domain in full, completed from reference TRBV7-2 and TRBJ1-1, reads GAGVSQSPSNKVTEKGKDVELRCDPISGHTALYWYRQSLGQGLEFLIYFQGNSAPDKSGLPSDRFSAERTGGSVSTLTIQRTQQEDSAVYLCASSLSVLDTEAFFGQGTRLTVV.

This clone was counted once. This rearrangement joins TRBV28 to TRBJ2-5, with D possibly being TRBD1 (6 bases). The V gene's germline CDR1 is MDHEN and CDR2 SYDVKM. Trimming took 6 bases from V and 4 from J, leaving 15 bases between them. The CDR3 totals 14 residues. This CDR3 is CASSPYAGVETQYF. The DNA of the CDR3 is TGTGCCAGCAGCCCTTACGCAGGGGTAGAGACCCAGTACTTC.

J is TRBJ1-5 and V is TRBV6-1; D is ambiguous. The length of the CDR3 is 13 residues. The germline gives CDR1 MNHNS, CDR2 SASEGT. The ends were cut back, 3 bases at V and 7 bases at J, with 10 bases in the middle. CDR3 sequence reads: CASSERVLQPQHF. For the CDR3, the DNA is TGTGCCAGCAGTGAGAGGGTGTTGCAGCCCCAGCATTTT.

Note on this clone: In the same sample, other DNA sequences code for this CDR3. V and J are TRBV6-2 or TRBV6-3 and TRBJ1-1; TRBD1 matches at 7 bases. The germline V gene has CDR1 MNHEY and CDR2 SVGEGT. V shed 5 bases and J 2 bases; nucleotides not matched to a gene: 2. The CDR3 runs to 13 residues. CDR3 region: CASSRQGNTEAFF. The CDR3 coding sequence is TGTGCCAGCAGTCGACAGGGAAACACTGAAGCTTTCTTT.

The rearrangement links TRBV28 to TRBJ2-3; no reliable D call. The germline V gene encodes CDR1 MDHEN and CDR2 SYDVKM. Between the trimmed V and J ends, which lost 4 bases and 8 bases, there was a span of 10 bases. The CDR3 is 12 amino acids. The CDR3 nucleotides are TGTGCCAGCAGTTCCCCCCCTCCTACGCAGTATTTT. Protein sequence: CASSSPPPTQYF.

The gene calls are TRBV7-2 and TRBJ2-7; TRBD2 agrees at 11 bases. CDR1 SGHTA and CDR2 FQGNSA come from the germline V gene. CDR3 size: 15 residues. V was clipped by 5 bases and J by 4 bases; unmatched bases: 7. CDR3 residues: CASSVLAGVPYEQYF. CDR3 in DNA: TGTGCCAGCAGCGTACTAGCGGGGGTTCCGTACGAGCAGTACTTC.

The rearrangement joins TRBV28 to TRBJ2-3; TRBD2 might be the D (6 bases). Deletions cut 5 bases from V and 0 bases from J, with 21 bases between. Germline CDR1 reads MDHEN; CDR2 reads SYDVKM. This CDR3 has 18 residues. The DNA for the CDR3 is TGTGCCAGCAGTACCCAACGACCCGGGAGATCTAGCACAGATACGCAGTATTTT. Protein product: CASSTQRPGRSSTDTQYF.

The chain links TRBV5-6 to TRBJ2-1, with unresolved D. V lost 2 bases, J lost 0 bases, and 18 bases lay in between. In germline, CDR1 is SGHDT, CDR2 YYEEEE. The CDR3 runs to 18 residues. CDR3 DNA sequence: TGTGCCAGCAGCTTTCGTCCCGGCCGAAGGAGCTCCTACAATGAGCAGTTCTTC. Amino acids: CASSFRPGRRSSYNEQFF.

CDR3 protein: CASSEAGSTGANQPQHF. Here the CDR3 DNA reads TGTGCCAGCAGTGAAGCAGGATCGACAGGGGCCAATCAGCCCCAGCATTTT. The chain joins TRBV6-1 to TRBJ1-5; 8 positions match TRBD1. The CDR3 length is 17 residues. Trimming removed 0 bases from V and 3 bases from J; junction bases left unmatched: 7. Germline CDR1 reads MNHNS; CDR2 reads SASEGT.

V usage is TRBV19 and J usage is TRBJ1-3; no reliable D call. Germline CDR1 LNHDA, CDR2 SQIVND (reference sequence). This CDR3 spans 15 amino acids. Trimming took off 8 bases at V and 4 bases at J, with 18 bases between the two ends. The CDR3 loop is CASQPSNFGGNTIYF. Here the CDR3 DNA reads TGTGCCAGTCAGCCCTCTAACTTCGGGGGAAACACCATATATTTT.

The CDR3 DNA sequence: TGTGCCAGCAGCGGACAGGGGGCCACAGATACGCAGTATTTT. It encodes CASSGQGATDTQYF. J is TRBJ2-3 and V is TRBV6-5, with 11 bases aligning to TRBD1. Germline V gives CDR1 MNHEY, CDR2 SVGAGI. V lost 6 bases, J lost 2 bases, and 1 base stayed unmatched. The CDR3 spans 14 residues.

The V and J genes are TRBV29-1 and TRBJ2-3; TRBD2 aligns across 7 bases. Trimming removed 8 bases from V and 1 base from J; junction bases left unmatched: 9. The CDR3 length is 14 residues. Germline CDR1 SQVTM, CDR2 ANQGSEA. The CDR3 sequence: CSLQASGRTDTQYF. CDR3 DNA sequence: TGCAGCCTTCAGGCTAGCGGACGCACAGATACGCAGTATTTT.

This rearrangement joins TRBV28 to TRBJ1-5, with D tentatively TRBD1 (6 bases). Germline lookup yields CDR1 MDHEN and CDR2 SYDVKM. The V end lost 3 bases, the J end lost 9 bases, and 15 bases lay between the germline ends. The CDR3 runs 14 residues. The CDR3 sequence: CASSFGTPPLPQHF. In nucleotides, the CDR3 is TGTGCCAGCAGTTTTGGGACACCTCCTTTGCCCCAGCATTTT.

The chain employs TRBV5-1 and TRBJ1-2; 9 positions agree with TRBD1. Germline V lookup: CDR1 SGHRS, CDR2 YFSETQ. J was trimmed by 8 bases and V by 6 bases; bases with no gene match: 17. The CDR3 sequence is 16 residues long. The CDR3 reads CASTSGQGSETGGYTF. The CDR3 bases are TGCGCCAGCACCTCGGGACAGGGCTCCGAAACAGGGGGCTACACCTTC.

This rearrangement joins TRBV5-1 to TRBJ2-5, with TRBD2 matching over 7 bases. Germline CDR1 reads SGHRS; CDR2 reads YFSETQ. V lost 2 bases, J lost 5 bases, and 12 bases stayed unmatched. CDR3 size: 16 residues. The CDR3, as DNA: TGCGCCAGCAGCTTCATGGCGGGAGAGGGCCGGGAGACCCAGTACTTC. Translation gives CASSFMAGEGRETQYF.

The V gene is TRBV5-4, the J gene TRBJ2-2; 7 nucleotides line up with TRBD1. The germline V gene encodes CDR1 SGHNT and CDR2 YYREEE (reference sequence). The CDR3 consists of 16 residues. The V and J ends lost 4 bases and 0 bases, in that order; junction bases with no gene match: 6. The CDR3 loop reads CASSPNRGANTGELFF. CDR3 nucleotides: TGTGCCAGCAGCCCTAACAGGGGAGCGAACACCGGGGAGCTGTTTTTT. The whole variable domain, filled in from reference TRBV5-4 and TRBJ2-2, reads ETGVTQSPTHLIKTRGQQVTLRCSSQSGHNTVSWYQQALGQGPQFIFQYYREEENGRGNFPPRFSGLQFPNYSSELNVNALELDDSALYLCASSPNRGANTGELFFGEGSRLTVL.